The 21 T cell receptor beta chains listed next were all sequenced from one sample in a study of blood T cell repertoires in COVID-19. Here immunoSEQ multiplex PCR was the method, and the copy in TCRdb shows in-frame clones only, minus some. The sample lists 350,000 to 450,000 clones, roughly 90% occurring once. The source material was PBMCs or T cells enriched from blood (not recorded which). All receptors come from a woman in her forties who had been exposed to COVID-19.

This chain joins TRBV19 and TRBJ1-4; D is possibly TRBD1 (6 bases). The CDR3 length is 13 residues. Germline-derived CDR1 and CDR2 are LNHDA and SQIVND (reference sequence). V dropped 7 bases and J dropped 1 base, with 7 bases sitting between them. CDR3: CASKGVTNEKLFF. Written as DNA, the CDR3 is TGTGCCAGTAAGGGGGTAACTAATGAAAAACTGTTTTTT.

The chain is built from TRBV30 and TRBJ2-4; TRBD2 might be the D (7 bases). CDR1 and CDR2 (germline): GTSNPN, SVGIG (reference sequence). V lost 3 bases to trimming and J lost 9 bases, with 18 bases between them. This CDR3 has 14 amino acids. The DNA of the CDR3 is TGTGCCTGGAGGGGACTCGGGGGGCAAAGCATTCAGTACTTC. Translating gives CAWRGLGGQSIQYF.

This chain joins TRBV7-9 and TRBJ1-1; 9 bases fit TRBD1. The CDR3 runs 14 residues. V trimming: 11 bases; J trimming: 1 base; junction bases outside the gene matches: 8. Germline CDR1 is SEHNR and CDR2 is FQNEAQ (reference sequence). DNA for the CDR3: TGTGCCCTACTACGGGGACAGGGGAACACTGAAGCTTTCTTT. This translates into CALLRGQGNTEAFF.

This chain uses TRBV19 with TRBJ2-7, with TRBD2 identical over 9 bases. The CDR3 has 16 residues. Losses at the gene ends were 3 bases for V and 5 bases for J; bases not matched to a gene: 11. In germline, CDR1 is LNHDA, CDR2 SQIVND (reference sequence). The CDR3 sequence: CASSMNGGRARNEQYF. CDR3 DNA: TGTGCCAGTAGTATGAATGGCGGGAGGGCCAGGAACGAGCAGTACTTC.

J is TRBJ1-1 and V is TRBV7-2, with TRBD1 matching over 10 bases. This CDR3 region has 14 residues. The V gene end was trimmed by 4 bases and the J gene end by 6 bases; junction bases not matched to a gene: 5. The germline V gene has CDR1 SGHTA and CDR2 FQGNSA. CDR3 amino acids: CASSYRQGASEAFF. The CDR3 DNA reads as TGTGCCAGCAGCTATAGACAGGGGGCTTCTGAAGCTTTCTTT.

The gene calls are TRBV27 and TRBJ2-2, with D perhaps matching TRBD1 (5 bases). CDR3 size: 15 residues. V lost 3 bases and J lost 5, with 13 bases in between. Germline CDR1 MNHEY, CDR2 SMNVEV (reference sequence). CDR3 sequence: CASSFSRARTGELFF. The DNA of the CDR3 is TGTGCCAGCAGTTTTTCCAGGGCTCGGACCGGGGAGCTGTTTTTT.

CDR3 protein: CASRIPQGARTEAFF. DNA for the CDR3: TGTGCCAGCCGAATCCCACAGGGGGCCCGCACTGAAGCTTTCTTT. J is TRBJ1-1 and V is TRBV6-5, with 9 bases fitting TRBD1. The CDR3 has 15 amino acids. V trimming: 8 bases; J trimming: 4 bases; junction bases outside the gene matches: 11. Looked up from germline, CDR1 is MNHEY and CDR2 is SVGAGI.

This chain joins TRBV19 and TRBJ2-4, with D perhaps TRBD1 (5 bases). Trimming took 6 bases from V and 11 from J, leaving 17 bases between them. The germline CDR1 and CDR2 sequences are LNHDA and SQIVND (reference sequence). The CDR3 length is 13 residues. The CDR3 spells CASSPRQGFLQYF. The CDR3 DNA sequence: TGTGCCAGTAGCCCTCGCCAGGGATTCCTTCAGTACTTC. Together with reference TRBV19 and TRBJ2-4, the CDR3 gives the full variable domain: DGGITQSPKYLFRKEGQNVTLSCEQNLNHDAMYWYRQDPGQGLRLIYYSQIVNDFQKGDIAEGYSVSREKKESFPLTVTSAQKNPTAFYLCASSPRQGFLQYFGAGTRLSVL.

This chain links TRBV2 with TRBJ1-2; no definite D call. There are 11 residues in the CDR3. The V end was cut by 4 bases, the J end by 2 bases, with 2 bases between. Germline V CDR1 and CDR2: SNHLY, FYNNEI. The CDR3 region has the DNA TGTGCCAGCAGTGCGAACTATGGCTACACCTTC. Translated, it gives CASSANYGYTF.

The CDR3 DNA reads as TGCGCCAGCAGCCAAGGGGGGACTAGCGGGAGTTTAAGGGCAGATACGCAGTATTTT. The encoded protein is CASSQGGTSGSLRADTQYF. The chain couples TRBV4-3 to TRBJ2-3; 14 bases agree with TRBD2. V was pared by 1 base and J by 4 bases, with 10 bases of the junction left unmatched. CDR3 length: 19 residues. Germline loops: CDR1 LGHNA, CDR2 YSLEER.

The genes are TRBV13 and TRBJ1-3, with 7 bases lining up with TRBD1. CDR1 is PRHDT and CDR2 is FYEKMQ in the germline V gene (reference sequence). V was clipped by 5 bases and J by 0 bases; unmatched bases: 13. CDR3 length: 18 residues. The CDR3 DNA reads TGTGCCAGCAGCCCTGGCGTGGTGGACAGGTTCTCTGGAAACACCATATATTTT. It encodes CASSPGVVDRFSGNTIYF.

The gene calls are TRBV18 and TRBJ1-2, with D tentatively TRBD1 (6 bases). This CDR3 is built from 16 residues. V shed 2 bases and J shed 2 bases, with 15 bases lying between them. From germline, CDR1 is KGHSH and CDR2 LQKENI. CDR3 protein: CASSPIPGQGNYGYTF. The CDR3 nucleotides are TGTGCCAGCTCACCAATCCCGGGACAAGGCAACTATGGCTACACCTTC.

The CDR3 sequence is CACLNYGYTF. CDR3 bases: TGTGCCTGCCTTAACTATGGCTACACCTTC. The V gene is TRBV30, the J gene TRBJ1-2; D is uncertain. In germline, CDR1 is GTSNPN, CDR2 SVGIG (reference sequence). This CDR3 has 10 amino acids. Trimming pared 6 bases from V and 1 base from J, leaving 3 bases between.

The chain joins TRBV9 to TRBJ1-1; a possible D gene is TRBD1 (5 bases). V lost 4 bases to trimming and J lost 3 bases, with 16 bases between them. The CDR3 consists of 15 residues. Germline assignment: CDR1 SGDLS and CDR2 YYNGEE. The CDR3 loop is CASSPAGGVDTEAFF. The CDR3 bases are TGTGCCAGCAGCCCTGCCGGGGGGGTCGACACTGAAGCTTTCTTT.

The rearrangement uses TRBV5-4 and TRBJ2-1; the D gene is possibly TRBD2 (6 bases). Trimming removed 4 bases from V and 0 bases from J, with 11 bases in between. Looked up from germline, CDR1 is SGHNT and CDR2 is YYREEE (reference sequence). This CDR3 region has 15 residues. The CDR3, as DNA: TGTGCCAGCAGCGAACGGGGGAGCTCCTACAATGAGCAGTTCTTC. Residues: CASSERGSSYNEQFF.

The chain employs TRBV30 and TRBJ2-1; a weak D match, TRBD2 (6 bases). There are 15 residues in the CDR3. The V and J ends lost 2 bases and 7 bases respectively, with 18 bases between them. Germline loops: CDR1 GTSNPN, CDR2 SVGIG (reference sequence). The CDR3 DNA is TGTGCCTGGAGTCGGGGAGGACCCATCCCGAATGAGCAGTTCTTC. Translating it yields CAWSRGGPIPNEQFF. Variable domain in full (rest from reference TRBV30 and TRBJ2-1): SQTIHQWPATLVQPVGSPLSLECTVEGTSNPNLYWYRQAAGRGLQLLFYSVGIGQISSEVPQNLSASRPQDRQFILSSKKLLLSDSGFYLCAWSRGGPIPNEQFFGPGTRLTVL.

The chain uses TRBV27 and TRBJ2-7, with a possible D match to TRBD2 (6 bases). V was pared by 2 bases and J by 2 bases, with 16 bases between. CDR3 length: 16 amino acids. Looked up from germline, CDR1 is MNHEY and CDR2 is SMNVEV (reference sequence). The CDR3 here is CASSLGRTADAYEQYF. CDR3 bases: TGTGCCAGCAGTTTAGGGAGGACGGCGGACGCCTACGAGCAGTACTTC.

The J gene is TRBJ1-4, the V gene TRBV5-1; TRBD1 matches at 7 bases. Germline V gene data show CDR1 as SGHRS and CDR2 as YFSETQ. CDR3 length: 17 residues. The V gene end was trimmed by 0 bases and the J gene end by 8 bases; junction bases not matched to a gene: 13. The CDR3 coding sequence is TGCGCCAGCAGCTTGGCGTCCGGGGACAGCCTCATGGAAAAACTGTTTTTT. It codes for CASSLASGDSLMEKLFF.

The chain has TRBV6-5 and TRBJ1-1, with D unclear. The V gene's germline CDR1 is MNHEY and CDR2 SVGAGI. The V gene lost 3 bases and the J gene lost 3 bases, with 8 bases spanning the gap. The CDR3 is 13 residues long. CDR3 sequence reads: CASSYEEDTEAFF. The CDR3 bases are TGTGCCAGCAGTTATGAGGAGGACACTGAAGCTTTCTTT.

The V and J genes are TRBV27 and TRBJ1-6; D uncertain. V was pared by 4 bases and J by 4 bases, with 8 bases between. CDR1 and CDR2 (germline): MNHEY, SMNVEV (reference sequence). The CDR3 is 14 amino acids. The CDR3: CASSSAGYNSPLHF. CDR3 nucleotide sequence: TGTGCCAGCAGTTCCGCCGGGTATAATTCACCCCTCCACTTT.

This clone was observed once. The genes are TRBV3-1 (or the pseudogene TRBV3-2) and TRBJ1-5; 8 bases line up with TRBD1. Germline trimming cut 4 bases from V and 10 bases from J; bases unmatched to any gene: 12. The CDR3 has 15 amino acids. Germline CDR1 reads LGHDT; CDR2 reads YNNKEL (reference sequence). CDR3 amino acids: CASSPGTGDLTPQHF. In DNA form, the CDR3 reads TGTGCCAGCAGCCCGGGGACAGGCGACTTGACTCCCCAGCATTTT.